The clone carrying this T cell receptor (beta chain) occurred many times. Antigen unknown. Assembly of TCR beta libraries relied on iRepertoire HTBI primers together with Arm-PCR of CDR3 regions. TCRdb called the multiplex PCR reads again in MiXCR, with one record for every CDR3 protein. The table records around 400,000 distinct CDR3 sequences, approximately 12% of them present only once. These data come from a study of regulatory T cells in long-lasting Graves disease. The CDR3 runs to 14 residues. V was clipped by 5 bases and J by 4 bases, with 14 bases between them. Germline CDR1 and CDR2: PRHDT and FYEKMQ (reference sequence). Study-level findings and limits: The work looked only at peripheral blood and did not look at thyroid tissue.

Time point: newly diagnosed GD, antithyroid drugs for less than 3 months. Generation of the TCR library employed RNA extracted from PBMCs. These same records also appear under a second study, on T cells in Graves' hyperthyroidism and ophthalmopathy. Per that study: For Graves' hyperthyroidism to be stable, ophthalmopathy could not progress within 18 months.

The V and J genes are TRBV13 and TRBJ2-5; tentative D call: TRBD1 (5 bases). The TCR sequence derives from a woman aged 18 to 35 with Graves disease. Source: peripheral blood mononuclear cells (PBMCs), taken at new diagnosis, from a patient treated with antithyroid drugs. DNA for the CDR3: TGTGCCAGCAGCCAGGCCAGGGTCAGAGAGACCCAGTACTTC. It encodes CASSQARVRETQYF.